A selection of T cell receptor beta chains follows, all from one sample in a study of Graves' ophthalmopathy and Graves' hyperthyroidism. TCRdb independently ran MiXCR on the multiplex PCR reads; one entry per CDR3 protein. Here the sample spans 1 million to 1.3 million distinct CDR3 sequences, about two fifths being singletons. The specimen was peripheral blood or thyroid tissue (not recorded which). All receptors derive from an adult man with Graves' hyperthyroidism. The conserved cysteine and the conserved F or W are not part of the CDR3 here. Some rows mark clone size as missing; the rest say once, few, many or name a class of expanded clone.

clone_size	v_call	j_call	cdr3_aa
.	TRBV7-6	TRBJ2-5	ASSLAGAAPVETQY
many	TRBV7-2	TRBJ1-2	ASRSGRGDREDYGYT
.	TRBV3-1	TRBJ1-1	ASSQVGRPRRLVSEAF
many	TRBV7-9	TRBJ2-7	ASSLATDLYEQY
.	TRBV29-1	TRBJ1-2	SVERAGGLDGYT
.	TRBV28	TRBJ2-7	ASSRAGQGNEQY
many	TRBV5-4	TRBJ1-6	ASSSDSNNSPLH
once	TRBV10-3	TRBJ2-2	AISGRVGELF
many	TRBV7-8	TRBJ2-7	ASSLAGREHYEQY
once	TRBV25-1	TRBJ2-7	ASSASPGPYEQY
few	TRBV20-1	TRBJ2-7	SAPSPGQGPYEQY
many	TRBV15	TRBJ2-7	ATSRAGDEQY
many	TRBV25-1	TRBJ1-1	ASADRASTEAF
many	TRBV12-3/TRBV12-4	TRBJ1-2	ASSLRLGQGSYT
few	TRBV2	TRBJ2-2	ASSESGLNTGELF
.	TRBV6-6	TRBJ1-1	ASRADLNTEAF
.	TRBV15	TRBJ2-5	ATGNRDWQPQY
once	TRBV2	TRBJ1-4	ASSDWTGGNGKLF
many	TRBV7-9	TRBJ1-1	ASSLRQGVSTEAF
many	TRBV13	TRBJ2-7	ASSHGVDEQY
.	TRBV6-4	TRBJ2-7	ASSRVPGQGRVTYEQY
.	TRBV7-3	TRBJ2-2	ASSKLAGGNTGELF
few	TRBV9	TRBJ2-5	ASSDPRGLAGGQETQY
.	TRBV25-1	TRBJ1-5	ASSELGGGVQPQH
many	TRBV20-1	TRBJ1-2	SAADGPYGYT
many	TRBV19	TRBJ1-2	ASSIGGSGYT
.	TRBV11-2	TRBJ2-5	TSSLSGLQETQY
many	TRBV25-1	TRBJ2-3	ASSTSGRMGTQY
many	TRBV29-1	TRBJ1-2	SVITGDYGYT
.	TRBV7-2	TRBJ2-5	ASSDYRVQPQY
many	TRBV7-2	TRBJ2-7	ASSLGREAYEQY
.	TRBV12-3/TRBV12-4	TRBJ1-5	ASKIIGDQPQH
few	TRBV7-2	TRBJ2-5	AGSLQFWQGEGGLEETQY
many	TRBV25-1	TRBJ1-3	ASSEPRTGNTIY
.	TRBV12-3/TRBV12-4	TRBJ1-2	ASSPLDREGYT
.	TRBV7-6	TRBJ2-5	ASSFVFLWRETQY
many	TRBV11-2	TRBJ2-5	ATNGGTDQETQY
many	TRBV29-1	TRBJ1-1	SPQPGTGGRNTEAF
many	TRBV5-1	TRBJ2-7	ASSFARAGSVNEQY
few	TRBV15	TRBJ1-2	ATSRTGGVGGYT
many	TRBV29-1	TRBJ1-5	SVRGSGDSNQPQH
many	TRBV7-9	TRBJ1-1	ASSIGTMNTEAF
few	TRBV4-3	TRBJ1-1	ASSQAQLMNTEAF
few	TRBV7-9	TRBJ2-7	ASSLELLAPYEQY
many	TRBV29-1	TRBJ1-2	SASQGNYGYT